The 10 T cell receptor beta chains below all came from one sample that was sequenced in a study of blood T cell repertoires in COVID-19. Measured with immunoSEQ multiplex PCR; TCRdb has only the in-frame clones, and not every one. The table has 150,000 or so clones, around 80% seen once. Source material: peripheral blood. Receptors originate from a human donor with acute or convalescent COVID-19. The donor label of this sample is uncertain.

The rearrangement links TRBV19 to TRBJ1-2, with 8 bases that match TRBD1. With 4 bases clipped from V and 4 bases from J, the junction kept 20 bases outside the gene matches. This CDR3 has 19 residues. Germline V lookup: CDR1 LNHDA, CDR2 SQIVND (reference sequence). As DNA, the CDR3 is TGTGCCAGTAGTAACCCCCTAGGATCTAGCCCGGGGACAGGCTATGGCTACACCTTC. Translated, it gives CASSNPLGSSPGTGYGYTF.

This chain uses TRBV5-4 with TRBJ1-2; possibly TRBD1 for D (5 bases). V was trimmed by 2 bases and J by 4 bases, leaving 18 bases between them. This CDR3 comprises 16 residues. The germline gives CDR1 SGHNT, CDR2 YYREEE (reference sequence). Here the CDR3 DNA reads TGTGCCAGCAGCTTCGGTGGGGGGGAACAAATCTATGGCTACACCTTC. Encoded protein: CASSFGGGEQIYGYTF. Complete variable domain (other parts from reference TRBV5-4 and TRBJ1-2): ETGVTQSPTHLIKTRGQQVTLRCSSQSGHNTVSWYQQALGQGPQFIFQYYREEENGRGNFPPRFSGLQFPNYSSELNVNALELDDSALYLCASSFGGGEQIYGYTFGSGTRLTVV.

This rearrangement joins TRBV4-2 to TRBJ2-5; perhaps TRBD1 as D (6 bases). V gave up 1 base and J gave up 5 bases, with 14 bases separating them. The CDR3 extends over 15 amino acids. Looked up from germline, CDR1 is LGHNA and CDR2 is YNFKEQ. The CDR3 reads CASSQADGRGETQYF. Written as DNA, the CDR3 is TGTGCCAGCAGCCAAGCCGATGGCAGGGGTGAGACCCAGTACTTC.

The rearrangement links TRBV7-2 to TRBJ1-1; possible D gene TRBD1, 5 bases. Deletions cut 3 bases from V and 4 bases from J, with 12 bases between. This CDR3 spans 14 amino acids. CDR1 is SGHTA, CDR2 FQGNSA, per germline. CDR3 nucleotide sequence: TGTGCCAGCAGCTTCGCGGGAAGGGGCACTGAAGCTTTCTTT. Its translation is CASSFAGRGTEAFF. Variable domain in full (rest from reference TRBV7-2 and TRBJ1-1): GAGVSQSPSNKVTEKGKDVELRCDPISGHTALYWYRQSLGQGLEFLIYFQGNSAPDKSGLPSDRFSAERTGGSVSTLTIQRTQQEDSAVYLCASSFAGRGTEAFFGQGTRLTVV.

As to this clone: This same CDR3 is encoded by further DNA sequences in the sample. This chain connects TRBV5-1 to TRBJ2-3; 8 bases map to TRBD1. The length of the CDR3 is 14 residues. Germline lookup yields CDR1 SGHRS and CDR2 YFSETQ. After removal of 3 bases from V and 1 base from J, the junction contained 1 base not matched to a gene. The CDR3 loop reads CASSSGQGTDTQYF. The CDR3 coding sequence is TGCGCCAGCAGCTCGGGACAGGGCACAGATACGCAGTATTTT.

The chain links TRBV5-1 to TRBJ1-6; D is unresolved. CDR3 length: 15 amino acids. V lost 5 bases and J 5 bases, leaving 14 bases between the germline ends. The germline CDR1 and CDR2 sequences are SGHRS and YFSETQ. The CDR3 is CASRPTRWDNSPLHF. The CDR3 coding sequence is TGCGCCAGCAGACCGACACGGTGGGATAATTCACCCCTCCACTTT.

This chain uses TRBV18 with TRBJ1-6, with TRBD1 as a possible D gene (6 bases). Germline loops: CDR1 KGHSH, CDR2 LQKENI. Trimming took 1 base from V and 7 from J, leaving 14 bases between them. The CDR3 extends over 16 amino acids. CDR3 nucleotides: TGTGCCAGCTCACCACAAACAGGGCCTAAGAATTCACCCCTCCACTTT. Protein sequence: CASSPQTGPKNSPLHF.

The chain is built from TRBV19 and TRBJ1-4; D gene ambiguous. CDR1 LNHDA and CDR2 SQIVND come from the germline V gene (reference sequence). The ends were cut back, 4 bases at V and 8 bases at J, with 17 bases in the middle. The CDR3 is 15 amino acids. CDR3 sequence (DNA): TGTGCCAGTAGTACCGAGAGGACGGGGAGAGAAAAACTGTTTTTT. It specifies CASSTERTGREKLFF.

V gene TRBV29-1 combines with J gene TRBJ1-5; D is ambiguous. CDR3 size: 12 residues. Per germline, CDR1 SQVTM and CDR2 ANQGSEA. V was clipped by 6 bases and J by 2 bases, with 8 bases between them. CDR3 sequence reads: CSVSYGNQPQHF. The CDR3 DNA sequence: TGCAGCGTCTCGTATGGCAATCAGCCCCAGCATTTT.

V usage is TRBV7-9 and J usage is TRBJ1-2; TRBD1 is a possible D gene (5 bases). This CDR3 region has 13 residues. V dropped 3 bases and J dropped 8 bases, with 13 bases sitting between them. CDR1 and CDR2 (germline): SEHNR, FQNEAQ (reference sequence). The CDR3 DNA reads as TGTGCCAGCAGCTTTACGGAGGGGCGGGGCTACACCTTC. This translates into CASSFTEGRGYTF.